The 11 T cell receptor beta chains listed next were all sequenced from one sample in a study of control samples from healthy donors and cancer patients. Profiling relied on immunoSEQ multiplex PCR, and the TCRdb table lists in-frame clones only, not all of them. The sample contains tens of thousands of clones, approximately 90% of which appear only once. The sample consisted of blood. The origin of the receptors is a woman in her seventies in good health.

The CDR3 is CASGNPRATGYTF. The CDR3 DNA reads as TGTGCCAGCGGAAACCCGAGGGCTACCGGCTACACCTTC. The chain couples TRBV9 to TRBJ1-2; unclear D gene. Trimming removed 7 bases at V and 8 bases at J, with 18 bases between. The CDR3 loop spans 13 amino acids. Germline V gene data show CDR1 as SGDLS and CDR2 as YYNGEE.

The chain carries TRBV18 and TRBJ1-2, with D perhaps matching TRBD1 (5 bases). The ends were cut back, 3 bases at V and 8 bases at J, with 13 bases in the middle. The CDR3 spans 13 residues. Per germline, CDR1 KGHSH and CDR2 LQKENI. Here the CDR3 reads CASSPLSWDGYTF. The DNA of the CDR3 is TGTGCCAGCTCACCCCTCTCATGGGACGGCTACACCTTC.

The rearrangement joins TRBV3-1 (or the pseudogene TRBV3-2) to TRBJ1-3, with unresolved D. The germline CDR1 and CDR2 sequences are LGHDT and YNNKEL (reference sequence). The CDR3 contains 16 residues. V lost 0 bases and J lost 2, with 11 bases in between. CDR3 amino acids: CASSQEGVKAGNTIYF. CDR3 in DNA: TGTGCCAGCAGCCAAGAGGGAGTGAAGGCTGGAAACACCATATATTTT.

V and J are TRBV7-3 and TRBJ1-2, with D perhaps matching TRBD1 (5 bases). Germline CDR1 reads SGHTA; CDR2 reads FQGTGA. The V and J ends lost 5 bases and 4 bases respectively, with 11 bases between them. This CDR3 comprises 13 residues. The CDR3 spells CASSRGDGYGYTF. The CDR3 DNA follows: TGTGCCAGCAGCCGTGGGGACGGCTATGGCTACACCTTC.

The chain has TRBV7-9 and TRBJ2-3, with TRBD1 matching over 7 bases. The CDR3 contains 17 residues. Per germline, CDR1 SEHNR and CDR2 FQNEAQ (reference sequence). With 3 bases clipped from V and 4 bases from J, the junction kept 13 bases outside the gene matches. The CDR3 protein is CASSLASGQMGADTQYF. The CDR3 nucleotides are TGTGCCAGCAGCTTGGCGTCGGGACAGATGGGGGCAGATACGCAGTATTTT. The whole variable domain, remainder taken from reference TRBV7-9 and TRBJ2-3, is DTGVSQNPRHKITKRGQNVTFRCDPISEHNRLYWYRQTLGQGPEFLTYFQNEAQLEKSRLLSDRFSAERPKGSFSTLEIQRTEQGDSAMYLCASSLASGQMGADTQYFGPGTRLTVL.

CDR3 loop: CASSTPSSRVTEAFF. DNA for the CDR3: TGTGCCAGTAGTACACCCTCCTCCCGGGTGACTGAAGCTTTCTTT. The chain combines TRBV19 with TRBJ1-1; D ambiguous. Germline loops: CDR1 LNHDA, CDR2 SQIVND (reference sequence). This CDR3 is 15 amino acids long. The V end lost 4 bases, the J end lost 5 bases, and 17 bases lay between the germline ends.

This rearrangement joins TRBV7-9 to TRBJ2-5; D is ambiguous. V lost 5 bases and J 0 bases, leaving 13 bases between the germline ends. Germline assignment: CDR1 SEHNR and CDR2 FQNEAQ (reference sequence). This CDR3 comprises 15 residues. The CDR3 nucleotides are TGTGCCAGCAGCCCCTACACCTCGTACCAAGAGACCCAGTACTTC. As protein: CASSPYTSYQETQYF.

This rearrangement joins TRBV9 to TRBJ1-5, with D possibly being TRBD1 (5 bases). Trimming stripped 3 bases from V and 5 bases from J, with 6 bases between. Germline CDR1 SGDLS, CDR2 YYNGEE. This CDR3 is 12 amino acids long. The CDR3 loop is CASSAGYQPQHF. The CDR3 DNA reads as TGTGCCAGCAGCGCAGGGTATCAGCCCCAGCATTTT.

V is TRBV11-2 and J is TRBJ1-6; tentatively, D is TRBD1 (5 bases). Germline loops: CDR1 SGHAT, CDR2 FQNNGV. Trimming pared 5 bases from V and 10 bases from J, leaving 18 bases between. The CDR3 is 15 amino acids. CDR3 coding DNA: TGTGCCAGCAGCCAGAGGCAGGGTGGAGGGTCACCCCTCCACTTT. Its protein product is CASSQRQGGGSPLHF.

This chain joins TRBV11-2 and TRBJ1-1, with D possibly being TRBD1 (5 bases). This CDR3 has 16 amino acids. CDR1 is SGHAT, CDR2 FQNNGV, per germline. V lost 5 bases, J lost 0 bases, and 16 bases lay in between. CDR3: CASSPLGQGLNTEAFF. Here the CDR3 DNA reads TGTGCCAGCAGCCCCTTAGGGCAGGGACTGAACACTGAAGCTTTCTTT.

This chain uses TRBV10-3 with TRBJ1-2, with TRBD1 as a possible D gene (6 bases). Germline values: CDR1 ENHRY, CDR2 SYGVKD. This CDR3 has 13 residues. V was trimmed by 9 bases and J by 6 bases, leaving 17 bases between them. In DNA, the CDR3 is TGTGCCATAAGACAGGATCTATTAGATGGCTACACCTTC. This encodes CAIRQDLLDGYTF.